The 24 T cell receptor beta chains listed next were all sequenced from one sample in a study of radiotherapy plus CTLA-4 blockade in lung cancer. The method was immunoSEQ multiplex PCR; TCRdb's version includes in-frame clones alone and lacks a portion of them. The data show approximately 98,000 clones, with 75% to 90% seen just once and 3.4% held by the top ten. This sample comprised peripheral blood, obtained from a patient treated with radiotherapy plus ipilimumab. These receptors originate from a human donor with non-small cell lung cancer who had a partial response to radiotherapy plus ipilimumab.

This clone was seen just once. This chain links TRBV2 with TRBJ2-2; D ambiguous. The V and J ends lost 6 bases and 6 bases respectively, with 26 bases between them. This CDR3 has 18 residues. Germline V gene lookup returns CDR1 SNHLY and CDR2 FYNNEI. The CDR3 DNA reads as TGTGCCAGCAGCAGCAGCCCCCCGACTCCCTCGGGTCCCGGGGAGCTGTTTTTT. Its protein product is CASSSSPPTPSGPGELFF.

This sequence joins TRBV10-2 and TRBJ2-5; TRBD2 matches 9 bases. The CDR3 totals 15 residues. The V segment lost 8 bases and the J segment 5 bases; nucleotides outside the gene matches: 12. Germline values: CDR1 WSHSY, CDR2 SAAADI. CDR3 region: CASLSPLAGHETQYF. In DNA form, the CDR3 reads TGCGCCAGCCTATCTCCGCTAGCGGGACATGAGACCCAGTACTTC.

This chain joins TRBV4-1 and TRBJ2-2; TRBD2 aligns across 12 bases. Germline loops: CDR1 MGHRA, CDR2 YSYEKL. The J segment lost 6 bases and the V segment lost 5 bases, leaving 10 bases of the junction unmatched. This CDR3 spans 17 amino acids. CDR3 nucleotide sequence: TGCGCCAGCAGCATCCGGACTAGCGGGAATTCCGCCGGGGAGCTGTTTTTT. The encoded protein is CASSIRTSGNSAGELFF.

The rearrangement uses TRBV6-1 and TRBJ1-3; D unresolved. Per germline, CDR1 MNHNS and CDR2 SASEGT. The V and J ends lost 2 bases and 3 bases respectively, with 11 bases between them. The CDR3 consists of 15 residues. CDR3 coding DNA: TGTGCCAGCAGTGAATTCGGGGAACGTGGAAACACCATATATTTT. This sequence encodes CASSEFGERGNTIYF.

The chain uses TRBV27 and TRBJ2-7; 10 nucleotides agree with TRBD2. Per germline, CDR1 MNHEY and CDR2 SMNVEV (reference sequence). The junction had 8 bases not matched to a gene; V was cut back by 5 bases and J by 4 bases. The CDR3 extends over 15 amino acids. CDR3 coding DNA: TGTGCCAGCAGTCCCCTAGCGGGAGCAACGTACGAGCAGTACTTC. It encodes CASSPLAGATYEQYF.

This chain connects TRBV27 to TRBJ1-1; TRBD1 agrees at 10 bases. In germline, CDR1 is MNHEY, CDR2 SMNVEV (reference sequence). The CDR3 sequence is 14 residues long. With V trimmed by 2 bases and J by 6 bases, 3 bases remained unmatched. The CDR3 protein is CASSLGGQGAEAFF. Here the CDR3 DNA reads TGTGCCAGCAGTTTAGGCGGACAGGGGGCTGAAGCTTTCTTT.

The table lists this clone with a count of one. V gene TRBV9 combines with J gene TRBJ2-1; 7 bases line up with TRBD2. The length of the CDR3 is 14 residues. From germline, CDR1 is SGDLS and CDR2 YYNGEE. V lost 3 bases and J lost 7; bases outside the gene matches: 7. Written as DNA, the CDR3 is TGTGCCAGCAGCGGGGAGGGAGGTCTTAATGAGCAGTTCTTC. Its translation is CASSGEGGLNEQFF.

Worth noting for this clone: At one end the junction does not follow the germline gene, possibly because of a read error. The gene calls are TRBV27 and TRBJ1-2; the D is unclear. The CDR3 contains 13 residues. Per germline, CDR1 MNHEY and CDR2 SMNVEV (reference sequence). The CDR3 sequence is CASKAQTNYGYTF. The CDR3 DNA reads TGTGCCAGCAAAGCCCAAACTAATTATGGCTACACCTTC.

This clone has just one count. V usage is TRBV9 and J usage is TRBJ2-7, with D unresolved. V lost 4 bases and J 6 bases, leaving 11 bases between the germline ends. CDR1 and CDR2 from the germline V gene are SGDLS and YYNGEE. This CDR3 is 12 amino acids long. CDR3 sequence: CASSSEVGEQYF. CDR3 sequence (DNA): TGTGCCAGCAGCTCAGAGGTGGGCGAGCAGTACTTC.

This chain links TRBV10-1 with TRBJ2-1; 8 bases agree with TRBD1. The CDR3 is 15 residues long. V lost 4 bases, J lost 0 bases, and 2 bases stayed unmatched. Germline values: CDR1 WNHNN, CDR2 SYGVQD (reference sequence). The CDR3 nucleotides read TGCGCCAGCAGTGGGACAGGGTACTCCTACAATGAGCAGTTCTTC. Translating it yields CASSGTGYSYNEQFF.

V is TRBV5-1 and J is TRBJ2-2; TRBD2 matches 11 bases. CDR1 is SGHRS and CDR2 is YFSETQ in the germline V gene. There are 17 residues in the CDR3. Trimming cost V 0 bases and J 2 bases; bases outside gene matches: 3. The CDR3 region is CASSLGGLAANTGELFF. The CDR3, as DNA: TGCGCCAGCAGCTTGGGGGGACTAGCGGCAAACACCGGGGAGCTGTTTTTT. Full variable domain (rest looked up from reference TRBV5-1 and TRBJ2-2): KAGVTQTPRYLIKTRGQQVTLSCSPISGHRSVSWYQQTPGQGLQFLFEYFSETQRNKGNFPGRFSGRQFSNSRSEMNVSTLELGDSALYLCASSLGGLAANTGELFFGEGSRLTVL.

The chain recombines TRBV5-1 with TRBJ2-6, with TRBD1 as a possible D gene (5 bases). CDR1 and CDR2 (germline): SGHRS, YFSETQ. The CDR3 totals 15 residues. The ends were cut back, 4 bases at V and 1 base at J, with 9 bases in the middle. The CDR3 protein is CASSEPGSGANVLTF. The DNA for the CDR3 is TGCGCCAGCAGCGAACCAGGGTCTGGGGCCAACGTCCTGACTTTC.

The genes are TRBV7-3 and TRBJ2-2; 8 nucleotides line up with TRBD1. V shed 5 bases, J shed 6 bases, and the junction held 14 bases outside the gene matches. Germline V gives CDR1 SGHTA, CDR2 FQGTGA. The CDR3 covers 17 residues. The CDR3 bases are TGTGCCAGCAGCCCGCCGGTAGGGACAGGAACCCCCGGGGAGCTGTTTTTT. Encoded protein: CASSPPVGTGTPGELFF.

The chain has TRBV5-6 and TRBJ1-5; 8 positions agree with TRBD1. J gave up 2 bases and V 3 bases, and 7 bases lay outside the gene matches. The germline gives CDR1 SGHDT, CDR2 YYEEEE. CDR3 length equals 16 residues. This chain's CDR3 is CASSYTGTGGNQPQHF. The CDR3 DNA sequence: TGTGCCAGCAGCTACACCGGGACAGGAGGCAATCAGCCCCAGCATTTT.

The chain employs TRBV7-2 and TRBJ2-7; tentatively, D is TRBD2 (5 bases). CDR3 length: 14 residues. V lost 0 bases and J lost 4, with 10 bases in between. In germline, CDR1 is SGHTA, CDR2 FQGNSA. CDR3 in DNA: TGTGCCAGCAGCTTAGCGCAGACTAAGTACGAGCAGTACTTC. This sequence encodes CASSLAQTKYEQYF.

The rearrangement joins TRBV28 to TRBJ2-7, with unresolved D. With 5 bases removed from V and 0 bases from J, the gap between germline ends came to 11 bases. Germline lookup yields CDR1 MDHEN and CDR2 SYDVKM. The CDR3 length is 14 residues. The CDR3, as DNA: TGTGCCAGCAGTCCCTTCAGTAACTCCTACGAGCAGTACTTC. Translating it yields CASSPFSNSYEQYF. Using reference TRBV28 and TRBJ2-7 for the parts outside the CDR3, the full variable domain is DVKVTQSSRYLVKRTGEKVFLECVQDMDHENMFWYRQDPGLGLRLIYFSYDVKMKEKGDIPEGYSVSREKKERFSLILESASTNQTSMYLCASSPFSNSYEQYFGPGTRLTVT.

The rearrangement links TRBV28 to TRBJ2-2, with 9 positions matching TRBD2. Germline V gene data show CDR1 as MDHEN and CDR2 as SYDVKM. V lost 8 bases, J lost 1 base, and 2 bases stayed unmatched. The CDR3 has 14 residues. CDR3 nucleotide sequence: TGTGCCAGCCAACTAGCGGGGAACACCGGGGAGCTGTTTTTT. Translated: CASQLAGNTGELFF.

V and J are TRBV28 and TRBJ2-1; 10 nucleotides agree with TRBD1. The CDR3 spans 17 residues. Germline CDR1 and CDR2: MDHEN and SYDVKM. V dropped 3 bases and J dropped 5; count of bases not matched to a gene: 10. CDR3 coding DNA: TGTGCCAGCAGTTTCTCGTCCGGGACAGGGGATAACAATGAGCAGTTCTTC. It encodes CASSFSSGTGDNNEQFF.

The table lists this clone with a few counts. V and J are TRBV7-3 and TRBJ2-3; a possible D gene is TRBD2 (5 bases). Trimming cost V 5 bases and J 6 bases, with 15 bases left between them. CDR1 is SGHTA and CDR2 is FQGTGA in the germline V gene. The CDR3 spans 14 residues. CDR3 sequence: CASSPELAHDTQYF. CDR3 nucleotide sequence: TGTGCCAGCAGCCCCGAGCTAGCACACGATACGCAGTATTTT.

This clone has a handful of counts. This chain uses TRBV9 with TRBJ2-1; no firm D call. The CDR3 contains 13 residues. Germline CDR1 and CDR2: SGDLS and YYNGEE. Trimming took 0 bases from V and 9 from J, leaving 10 bases between them. CDR3 region: CASSVGPGGEQFF. The CDR3 DNA follows: TGTGCCAGCAGCGTAGGACCAGGTGGTGAGCAGTTCTTC.

CDR3 DNA sequence: TGTGCCAGCAGTCCGCCCGGTTCCTACGAGCAGTACTTC. Translating it yields CASSPPGSYEQYF. The rearrangement joins TRBV28 to TRBJ2-7, with D unresolved. This CDR3 region has 13 residues. Germline V gives CDR1 MDHEN, CDR2 SYDVKM. Between the trimmed V and J ends, which lost 5 bases and 1 base, there was a span of 9 bases.

The V gene is TRBV5-4, the J gene TRBJ2-3, with TRBD2 matching over 10 bases. Germline-derived CDR1 and CDR2 are SGHNT and YYREEE (reference sequence). J gave up 4 bases and V 4 bases, and 9 bases lay outside the gene matches. The CDR3 contains 16 residues. CDR3 in amino acids: CASSLSSGSRADTQYF. CDR3 DNA sequence: TGTGCCAGCAGCCTCTCTAGCGGGAGTAGGGCAGATACGCAGTATTTT.

This chain joins TRBV15 and TRBJ1-2, with 9 nucleotides matching TRBD1. Germline CDR1 LNHNV, CDR2 YYDKDF (reference sequence). The trim removed 0 bases at V and 4 bases at J, leaving 12 bases unmatched. The CDR3 has 18 amino acids. The CDR3 DNA follows: TGTGCCACCAGCAGAGATCGTAGGGACAGGGACATAGGCTATGGCTACACCTTC. Protein: CATSRDRRDRDIGYGYTF.

The chain links TRBV5-1 to TRBJ1-5, with a weak D call TRBD1 (5 bases). The CDR3 is 15 amino acids. CDR1 and CDR2 from the germline V gene are SGHRS and YFSETQ. V gave up 1 base and J gave up 5 bases, with 13 bases separating them. In DNA, the CDR3 is TGCGCCAGCAGCTTGATGGGGGAGGGCTATCAGCCCCAGCATTTT. Translation: CASSLMGEGYQPQHF.